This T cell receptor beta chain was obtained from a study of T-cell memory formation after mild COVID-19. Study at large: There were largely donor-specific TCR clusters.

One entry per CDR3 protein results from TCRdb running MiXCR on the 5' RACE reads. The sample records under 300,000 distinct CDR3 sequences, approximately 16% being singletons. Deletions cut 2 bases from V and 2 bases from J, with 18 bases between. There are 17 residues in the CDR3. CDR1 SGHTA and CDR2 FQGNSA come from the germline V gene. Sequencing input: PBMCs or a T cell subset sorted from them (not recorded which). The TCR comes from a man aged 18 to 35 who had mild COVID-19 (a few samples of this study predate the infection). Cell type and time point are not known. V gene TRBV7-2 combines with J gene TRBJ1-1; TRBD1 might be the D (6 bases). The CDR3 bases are TGTGCCAGCAGCTTACTCCGGGGGGCAGACTTAAACACTGAAGCTTTCTTT. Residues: CASSLLRGADLNTEAFF.